This TCR beta chain comes out of a study of shared clonotypes between healthy human individuals. Study observations and caveats: Relative to memory subsets, naive subsets generally showed larger estimated richness.

CDR3 length: 14 residues. V trimming: 9 bases; J trimming: 4 bases; junction bases outside the gene matches: 9. From germline, CDR1 is SNHLY and CDR2 FYNNEI. As regards this clone: Its antigen is not identified.

The assay was immunoSEQ multiplex PCR, and TCRdb's table has in-frame clones only and misses some. The table records more than 400,000 clones, about 96% of them present only once. Donors had no recently reported acute infections or vaccinations and were HIV-negative. The sequence came from a young woman in good health. This chain connects TRBV2 to TRBJ1-5; 7 bases are shared with TRBD1. Sequencing was carried out using naive CD4+ T cells sorted from blood. Subset denoted: CD45RA+ positively selected. The CDR3 nucleotides read TGTGCCAGTAGAGATCAGGGGGGGAATCAGCCCCAGCATTTT. It specifies CASRDQGGNQPQHF.